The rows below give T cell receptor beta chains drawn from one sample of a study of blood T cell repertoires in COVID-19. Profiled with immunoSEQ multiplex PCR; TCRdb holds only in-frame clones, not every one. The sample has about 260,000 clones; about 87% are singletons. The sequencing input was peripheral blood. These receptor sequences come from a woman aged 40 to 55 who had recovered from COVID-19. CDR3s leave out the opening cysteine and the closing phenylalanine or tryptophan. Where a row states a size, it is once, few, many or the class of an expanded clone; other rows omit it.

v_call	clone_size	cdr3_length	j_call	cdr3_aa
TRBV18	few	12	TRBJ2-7	ASSPQTGNNEQY
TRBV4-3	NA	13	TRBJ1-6	ASSQERVANSPLH
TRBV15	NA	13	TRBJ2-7	ATSGWGQGVYEQY
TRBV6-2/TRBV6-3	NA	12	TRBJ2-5	ASSRRVVQETQY
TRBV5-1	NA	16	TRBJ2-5	ASSRGTSGGALQETQY
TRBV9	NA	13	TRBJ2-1	ASSAVAGGSDEQF
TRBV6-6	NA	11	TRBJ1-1	ASSRTGGTEAF
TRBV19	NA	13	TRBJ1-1	ASSGQGALNTEAF
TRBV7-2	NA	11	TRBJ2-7	ASSSQGPYEQY
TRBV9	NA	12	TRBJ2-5	ASSASQGQETQY
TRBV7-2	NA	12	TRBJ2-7	ASSPRQGAYEQY